One sample yielded the 32 T cell receptor beta chains listed below, sequenced in a study of persistence of HIV-infected CD4 T cells. Their antigen targets remain unknown. The libraries were made with immunoSEQ version 4 in survey mode. Some clones are missing from TCRdb's copy, which holds only in-frame ones; the method was immunoSEQ multiplex PCR. Of more than 45,000 clones detected, 75% to 85% appear once; the ten largest clones hold around 3%. Lysates of CMV-infected fibroblasts at 10 ug/mL stimulated these cells. Sorted nonresponding memory CD4+ T cells were CD40L-negative, CD69-negative, CD45RO-high. This specimen consisted of CD4+ T cells sorted from PBMCs after approximately 19-hour stimulation, obtained from a patient who received antiretroviral therapy. The receptors come from an adult man with HIV who was CMV-seropositive.

The V gene is TRBV11-3, the J gene TRBJ2-1; 8 positions match TRBD1. The V gene's germline CDR1 is SGHNT and CDR2 YENEEA. This CDR3 has 15 amino acids. With V trimmed by 2 bases and J by 8 bases, 8 bases remained unmatched. The CDR3 nucleotides read TGTGCCAGCAGCTTAACAGGGGGTAAAACCGATGAGCAGTTCTTC. Protein sequence: CASSLTGGKTDEQFF.

The CDR3 coding sequence is TGTGCCAGCAGCCAATTTACAGGAGCTGCCTCCTACGAGCAGTACTTC. Amino acid sequence: CASSQFTGAASYEQYF. J is TRBJ2-7 and V is TRBV27; weak D call: TRBD1 (5 bases). V was shortened by 6 bases and J by 0 bases, with 18 bases between the two germline ends. This CDR3 region has 16 residues. CDR1 and CDR2 (germline): MNHEY, SMNVEV (reference sequence).

This chain joins TRBV4-2 and TRBJ2-3; D perhaps matches TRBD2 (5 bases). Looked up from germline, CDR1 is LGHNA and CDR2 is YNFKEQ. Trimming removed 0 bases from V and 4 bases from J, with 8 bases in between. The CDR3 consists of 14 residues. CDR3 coding DNA: TGTGCCAGCAGCCAAGATAGGAGGTCAGATACGCAGTATTTT. Residues: CASSQDRRSDTQYF.

This chain connects TRBV10-3 to TRBJ1-2, with 9 bases identical to TRBD1. Per germline, CDR1 ENHRY and CDR2 SYGVKD. V gave up 3 bases and J gave up 2 bases; unmatched junction bases: 4. CDR3 size: 15 residues. For the CDR3, the DNA is TGTGCCATCAGTGATGAAGGGACAGGGAACTATGGCTACACCTTC. It specifies CAISDEGTGNYGYTF.

The chain employs TRBV3-1 (or the pseudogene TRBV3-2) and TRBJ1-5; 9 nucleotides line up with TRBD1. Unmatched junction bases numbered 2, after V lost 2 bases and J lost 0 bases. This CDR3 contains 16 residues. Germline-derived CDR1 and CDR2 are LGHDT and YNNKEL (reference sequence). CDR3 coding DNA: TGTGCCAGCAGCCAAAACAGGGGGCTTAGCAATCAGCCCCAGCATTTT. Translated, it gives CASSQNRGLSNQPQHF.

The genes are TRBV25-1 and TRBJ2-1, with D unresolved. Germline lookup yields CDR1 MGHDK and CDR2 SYGVNS. Trimming removed 8 bases from V and 0 bases from J, with 11 bases in between. This CDR3 comprises 14 residues. The chain's CDR3 is CASGVQSSYNEQFF. The CDR3 nucleotides are TGTGCCAGCGGGGTACAGAGCTCCTACAATGAGCAGTTCTTC.

The rearrangement uses TRBV29-1 and TRBJ1-1; D ambiguous. Looked up from germline, CDR1 is SQVTM and CDR2 is ANQGSEA. V lost 4 bases and J lost 2, with 11 bases in between. The CDR3 contains 13 residues. The DNA of the CDR3 is TGCAGCGTTGGACGGGAATCCAACACTGAAGCTTTCTTT. Translated: CSVGRESNTEAFF.

J is TRBJ2-3 and V is TRBV4-2; 12 nucleotides match TRBD2. Germline CDR1 LGHNA, CDR2 YNFKEQ. The CDR3 consists of 17 residues. The trim removed 4 bases at V and 4 bases at J, leaving 9 bases unmatched. CDR3 region: CASSLSLAGGGPDTQYF. CDR3 DNA sequence: TGTGCCAGCAGCCTTTCTCTAGCGGGAGGGGGACCAGATACGCAGTATTTT.

The rearrangement uses TRBV7-8 and TRBJ2-1; D possibly corresponds to TRBD2 (5 bases). Between the trimmed V and J ends, which lost 4 bases and 6 bases, there was a span of 10 bases. CDR1 is SGHVS and CDR2 is FQNEAQ in the germline V gene. The CDR3 is 13 amino acids. CDR3 sequence (DNA): TGTGCCAGCAGCTCCTCCACTAGCAATGAGCAGTTCTTC. Its translation is CASSSSTSNEQFF.

The chain couples TRBV12-3 or TRBV12-4 to TRBJ2-4; D gene unclear. This CDR3 has 12 residues. Trimming shortened V by 3 bases and J by 9 bases, and 9 bases separated the two germline ends. The DNA for the CDR3 is TGTGCCAGCAGTTTGACGGGTTCCATTCAGTACTTC. Translating gives CASSLTGSIQYF.

The rearrangement joins TRBV6-6 to TRBJ1-3; D remains unclear. Germline CDR1 reads MNHNY; CDR2 reads SVGAGI (reference sequence). Trimming removed 5 bases from V and 0 bases from J, with 11 bases in between. The CDR3 is 15 amino acids. CDR3 sequence (DNA): TGTGCCAGCAGTCCACTAGACCCCTCTGGAAACACCATATATTTT. It is translated as CASSPLDPSGNTIYF.

This clone was seen a few times. The chain recombines TRBV19 with TRBJ2-3, with D possibly matching TRBD2 (6 bases). Deletions cut 6 bases from V and 2 bases from J, with 15 bases between. Per the germline V gene, CDR1 is LNHDA and CDR2 is SQIVND (reference sequence). CDR3 length equals 15 residues. CDR3 bases: TGTGCCAGTAGGGGGTGGCGGGGCGTCACAGATACGCAGTATTTT. Amino acid sequence: CASRGWRGVTDTQYF.

The genes are TRBV4-2 and TRBJ1-1; D may be TRBD1 (6 bases). V lost 4 bases and J 7 bases, leaving 16 bases between the germline ends. Germline V gene data show CDR1 as LGHNA and CDR2 as YNFKEQ. This CDR3 has 14 amino acids. CDR3 bases: TGTGCCAGCAGCCGAACCGATGTGGACAGTGAAGCTTTCTTT. Amino acid sequence: CASSRTDVDSEAFF.

The CDR3 protein is CASSQPLADRGRGNNSPLHF. The CDR3 region has the DNA TGTGCCAGCAGCCAACCGCTAGCCGACAGGGGGCGCGGGAATAATTCACCCCTCCACTTT. The chain carries TRBV4-2 and TRBJ1-6; the match to TRBD1 covers 10 bases. J lost 5 bases, V lost 2 bases, and 15 bases had no gene match. The CDR3 extends over 20 amino acids. Germline V gene sequence: CDR1 LGHNA, CDR2 YNFKEQ.

This rearrangement joins TRBV4-2 to TRBJ1-4; D uncertain. CDR3 length: 16 residues. Trimming cost V 0 bases and J 1 base, with 9 bases left between them. The V gene's germline CDR1 is LGHNA and CDR2 YNFKEQ. DNA for the CDR3: TGTGCCAGCAGCCAAGAAGTAACGGGAACTAATGAAAAACTGTTTTTT. Encoded protein: CASSQEVTGTNEKLFF.

The genes are TRBV6-5 and TRBJ2-7; either TRBD1 or TRBD2 may fit D (5 bases each). The germline CDR1 and CDR2 sequences are MNHEY and SVGAGI. Trimming pared 4 bases from V and 3 bases from J, leaving 16 bases between. This CDR3 has 15 residues. CDR3 sequence: CASSSTWSGRYEQYF. The CDR3 DNA sequence: TGTGCCAGCAGTTCCACCTGGTCGGGACGCTACGAGCAGTACTTC.

This clone was counted a few times. The chain is built from TRBV30 and TRBJ1-1, with TRBD1 matching over 7 bases. The J segment lost 1 base and the V segment lost 6 bases, leaving 2 bases of the junction unmatched. This CDR3 is 12 amino acids long. Germline assignment: CDR1 GTSNPN and CDR2 SVGIG (reference sequence). CDR3 sequence: CACDRANTEAFF. As DNA, the CDR3 is TGTGCCTGTGACAGGGCGAACACTGAAGCTTTCTTT.

This clone showed up just a few times. The rearrangement links TRBV7-6 to TRBJ2-3; D is unresolved. CDR1 is SGHVS and CDR2 is FNYEAQ in the germline V gene. The CDR3 is made up of 15 amino acids. V lost 1 base and J 0 bases, leaving 8 bases between the germline ends. The CDR3 is CASSLGLSSTDTQYF. The DNA of the CDR3 is TGTGCCAGCAGCTTAGGCCTGAGCAGCACAGATACGCAGTATTTT.

Sample share makes this clone medium-sized (0.01 to 0.1%). J is TRBJ2-1 and V is TRBV7-2, with D unresolved. The germline V gene has CDR1 SGHTA and CDR2 FQGNSA. The CDR3 spans 17 residues. The V end was cut by 1 base, the J end by 0 bases, with 13 bases between. CDR3 DNA sequence: TGTGCCAGCAGCTTAGGGGCAGGTATGAGCTCCTACAATGAGCAGTTCTTC. As protein: CASSLGAGMSSYNEQFF.

V and J are TRBV2 and TRBJ1-1, with TRBD1 matching 8 bases. CDR3 size: 14 residues. CDR1 and CDR2 (germline): SNHLY, FYNNEI. After removal of 6 bases from V and 4 bases from J, the junction contained 7 bases not matched to a gene. CDR3 in DNA: TGTGCCAGCAGGGCGACAGGGGTGGGCACTGAAGCTTTCTTT. It encodes CASRATGVGTEAFF. The whole variable domain, remainder taken from reference TRBV2 and TRBJ1-1, is EPEVTQTPSHQVTQMGQEVILRCVPISNHLYFYWYRQILGQKVEFLVSFYNNEISEKSEIFDDQFSVERPDGSNFTLKIRSTKLEDSAMYFCASRATGVGTEAFFGQGTRLTVV.

V usage is TRBV18 and J usage is TRBJ2-6; D is ambiguous. The germline CDR1 and CDR2 sequences are KGHSH and LQKENI. Trimming left V 1 base short and J 0 bases short, with 4 bases between. CDR3 size: 15 residues. CDR3 loop: CASSPLNSGANVLTF. In DNA, the CDR3 is TGTGCCAGCTCACCACTCAACTCTGGGGCCAACGTCCTGACTTTC.

The rearrangement links TRBV5-1 to TRBJ1-1; no definite D call. The V end was cut by 0 bases, the J end by 5 bases, with 14 bases between. There are 15 residues in the CDR3. Germline V gives CDR1 SGHRS, CDR2 YFSETQ. CDR3 region: CASSLESVVGTEAFF. As DNA, the CDR3 is TGCGCCAGCAGCTTGGAATCGGTGGTTGGTACTGAAGCTTTCTTT. Combining the CDR3 with reference TRBV5-1 and TRBJ1-1 gives the whole variable domain KAGVTQTPRYLIKTRGQQVTLSCSPISGHRSVSWYQQTPGQGLQFLFEYFSETQRNKGNFPGRFSGRQFSNSRSEMNVSTLELGDSALYLCASSLESVVGTEAFFGQGTRLTVV.

This clone was counted a few times. The J gene is TRBJ2-1, the V gene TRBV6-5; TRBD2 agrees at 14 bases. The CDR3 is 15 amino acids. Trimming at V came to 7 bases and at J to 7 bases, leaving 6 bases not matched to a gene. Germline lookup yields CDR1 MNHEY and CDR2 SVGAGI. The CDR3 coding sequence is TGTGCCAGCACCCGACTAGCGGGAGGGAGAAATGAGCAGTTCTTC. It is translated as CASTRLAGGRNEQFF.

The chain joins TRBV6-5 to TRBJ2-6; D not certain. The CDR3 is 14 amino acids. Trimming cost V 8 bases and J 2 bases, with 10 bases left between them. The germline V gene has CDR1 MNHEY and CDR2 SVGAGI. As DNA, the CDR3 is TGTGCCAGCTTAAGAACACCTGGGGCCAACGTCCTGACTTTC. It specifies CASLRTPGANVLTF.

The chain carries TRBV2 and TRBJ1-5, with no clear D. In germline, CDR1 is SNHLY, CDR2 FYNNEI. This CDR3 contains 13 residues. Trimming shortened V by 7 bases and J by 6 bases, and 13 bases separated the two germline ends. Here the CDR3 DNA reads TGTGCCAGCACCGTCTCCGCGGGTCAGCCCCAGCATTTT. As protein: CASTVSAGQPQHF.

The chain's CDR3 is CSARDMTYNEQFF. In DNA form, the CDR3 reads TGCAGCGCCCGGGACATGACCTACAATGAGCAGTTCTTC. The chain employs TRBV29-1 and TRBJ2-1; weak D call: TRBD1 (6 bases). Germline CDR1 is SQVTM and CDR2 is ANQGSEA. The CDR3 has 13 amino acids. V was pared by 7 bases and J by 2 bases, with 12 bases between.

This clone has only a few counts. The rearrangement joins TRBV3-1 (or the pseudogene TRBV3-2) to TRBJ1-4; a possible D gene is TRBD1 (5 bases). V was cut by 5 bases and J by 4 bases, with 14 bases left in between. Germline lookup yields CDR1 LGHDT and CDR2 YNNKEL (reference sequence). CDR3 size: 15 residues. CDR3 sequence (DNA): TGTGCCAGCAGCAATCCGGGACTCCGTAATGAAAAACTGTTTTTT. Translated: CASSNPGLRNEKLFF.

The count of this clone is one. The genes are TRBV15 and TRBJ2-7, with D hard to call. Looked up from germline, CDR1 is LNHNV and CDR2 is YYDKDF (reference sequence). This CDR3 has 13 amino acids. Trimming left V 0 bases short and J 1 base short, with 4 bases between. In nucleotides, the CDR3 is TGTGCCACCAGCAGAGAAAGGTCCTACGAGCAGTACTTC. Translated, it gives CATSRERSYEQYF.

This clone has just one count. The chain employs TRBV11-3 and TRBJ1-1; D is unclear. CDR3 size: 14 residues. Per the germline V gene, CDR1 is SGHNT and CDR2 is YENEEA. V was cut by 3 bases and J by 3 bases, with 11 bases left in between. The CDR3 sequence: CASSLGRRDTEAFF. The CDR3 DNA reads TGTGCCAGCAGCTTGGGGAGACGGGACACTGAAGCTTTCTTT.

By frequency in the sample, this clone is medium-sized. This chain uses TRBV6-1 with TRBJ1-5; D may be TRBD1 (5 bases). Between the trimmed V and J ends, which lost 4 bases and 0 bases, there was a span of 13 bases. Looked up from germline, CDR1 is MNHNS and CDR2 is SASEGT. This CDR3 has 16 residues. Here the CDR3 DNA reads TGTGCCAGCAGTGCGAAGGCAGGGAATAGCAATCAGCCCCAGCATTTT. It yields the protein CASSAKAGNSNQPQHF.

The rearrangement links TRBV11-3 to TRBJ2-5; maybe TRBD1 (5 bases). Trimming shortened V by 1 base and J by 7 bases, and 7 bases separated the two germline ends. The germline V gene encodes CDR1 SGHNT and CDR2 YENEEA. This CDR3 region has 12 residues. In DNA, the CDR3 is TGTGCCAGCAGCTTAGGCCAGGGGACCCAGTACTTC. Translation: CASSLGQGTQYF. Looking up the rest from reference TRBV11-3 and TRBJ2-5 gives the full variable domain: EAGVVQSPRYKIIEKKQPVAFWCNPISGHNTLYWYLQNLGQGPELLIRYENEEAVDDSQLPKDRFSAERLKGVDSTLKIQPAELGDSAVYLCASSLGQGTQYFGPGTRLLVL.

This sequence joins TRBV3-1 (or the pseudogene TRBV3-2) and TRBJ1-2; the D gene is possibly TRBD1 (5 bases). Germline values: CDR1 LGHDT, CDR2 YNNKEL (reference sequence). The CDR3 runs 12 residues. V was cut by 4 bases and J by 2 bases, with 5 bases left in between. As DNA, the CDR3 is TGTGCCAGCAGCCGACAGAACTATGGCTACACCTTC. Translated: CASSRQNYGYTF.